The 24 T cell receptor beta chains below come from one sample, sequenced in a study of shared clonotypes between healthy human individuals. The repertoire was sequenced with immunoSEQ multiplex PCR; TCRdb's copy has only in-frame clones and lacks some. The table includes 2.3 million or so clones, more than 85% detected once. Sequenced: naive CD4+ T cells from PBMCs. Subset defined: CD45RA+ positively selected. These TCRs come from a man younger than 35 in good health. Some clones in this sample may be carry-over from other donors' samples.

This clone was recorded only once. The chain carries TRBV29-1 and TRBJ1-1; D is undetermined. The CDR3 sequence is 13 residues long. Germline V gene sequence: CDR1 SQVTM, CDR2 ANQGSEA. V was trimmed by 4 bases and J by 1 base, leaving 10 bases between them. CDR3 sequence reads: CSVVTPENTEAFF. The CDR3 coding sequence is TGCAGCGTTGTAACACCGGAGAACACTGAAGCTTTCTTT.

The V gene is TRBV7-9, the J gene TRBJ1-1, with D perhaps TRBD1 (5 bases). V lost 6 bases and J lost 1, with 12 bases in between. CDR3 length: 14 amino acids. Germline values: CDR1 SEHNR, CDR2 FQNEAQ (reference sequence). For the CDR3, the DNA is TGTGCCAGCAGGAGCTTAGGGGAGAACACTGAAGCTTTCTTT. The encoded protein is CASRSLGENTEAFF.

The V call is TRBV28, the J call TRBJ1-2; 9 nucleotides line up with TRBD1. There are 15 residues in the CDR3. The V segment lost 3 bases and the J segment 3 bases; nucleotides outside the gene matches: 5. Germline V gene data show CDR1 as MDHEN and CDR2 as SYDVKM. CDR3 nucleotide sequence: TGTGCCAGCAGTTTCGGGGACAGGGAGGACTATGGCTACACCTTC. This codes for CASSFGDREDYGYTF.

The V call is TRBV19, the J call TRBJ2-7; D may be TRBD1 or TRBD2 (5 bases each). Trimming took 5 bases from V and 4 from J, leaving 18 bases between them. CDR1 and CDR2 (germline): LNHDA, SQIVND (reference sequence). This CDR3 is built from 15 residues. CDR3 coding DNA: TGTGCCAGTAGTGTAACCTGGGACGGAACATACGAGCAGTACTTC. Translating it yields CASSVTWDGTYEQYF. The variable domain in full, with the rest retrieved from reference TRBV19 and TRBJ2-7, is DGGITQSPKYLFRKEGQNVTLSCEQNLNHDAMYWYRQDPGQGLRLIYYSQIVNDFQKGDIAEGYSVSREKKESFPLTVTSAQKNPTAFYLCASSVTWDGTYEQYFGPGTRLTVT.

The rearrangement links TRBV6-5 to TRBJ1-4; D remains ambiguous. CDR3 length: 15 amino acids. The V gene's germline CDR1 is MNHEY and CDR2 SVGAGI. The ends were cut back, 4 bases at V and 8 bases at J, with 17 bases in the middle. The CDR3 bases are TGTGCCAGCAGTTCAAATACCCCGGGAAACGAAAAACTGTTTTTT. Translated, it gives CASSSNTPGNEKLFF.

The V and J genes are TRBV7-2 and TRBJ2-2, with 8 bases that match TRBD1. Germline CDR1 is SGHTA and CDR2 is FQGNSA. V lost 7 bases to trimming and J lost 5 bases; unmatched junction nucleotides: 9. CDR3 length equals 15 residues. This CDR3 reads CASIRTGTRTGELFF. The CDR3 DNA reads TGTGCCAGCATCAGGACAGGGACGAGGACCGGGGAGCTGTTTTTT.

This clone came up once. Other DNA variants within this sample encode the same CDR3. The CDR3 is CSVRQGYGYTF. The CDR3 region has the DNA TGCAGCGTTCGACAGGGCTATGGCTACACCTTC. V is TRBV29-1 and J is TRBJ1-2, with TRBD1 identical over 7 bases. V dropped 5 bases and J dropped 4; count of bases not matched to a gene: 1. This CDR3 comprises 11 residues. Germline V gene lookup returns CDR1 SQVTM and CDR2 ANQGSEA.

The rearrangement links TRBV9 to TRBJ2-3, with D unclear. The CDR3 consists of 15 residues. Trimming took 3 bases from V and 0 from J, leaving 11 bases between them. Germline values: CDR1 SGDLS, CDR2 YYNGEE. The CDR3 nucleotides read TGTGCCAGCAGCGCCCAGACGGTTAGCACAGATACGCAGTATTTT. Translated, it gives CASSAQTVSTDTQYF.

The chain carries TRBV11-2 and TRBJ1-4; D is ambiguous. Germline lookup yields CDR1 SGHAT and CDR2 FQNNGV. V shed 0 bases and J shed 0 bases, with 11 bases lying between them. The CDR3 contains 17 residues. The CDR3 spells CASSLDLARATNEKLFF. The CDR3 nucleotides are TGTGCCAGCAGCTTAGATTTGGCCCGGGCAACTAATGAAAAACTGTTTTTT.

The CDR3 reads CASSQVGEETQYF. The CDR3 nucleotides are TGCGCCAGCAGCCAAGTCGGGGAGGAGACCCAGTACTTC. This chain joins TRBV4-3 and TRBJ2-5; D is perhaps TRBD2 (5 bases). The CDR3 is 13 amino acids. Germline values: CDR1 LGHNA, CDR2 YSLEER. V dropped 1 base and J dropped 5 bases, with 8 bases sitting between them.

Comments on this clone: The same CDR3 arises from other DNA sequences in this sample as well. This CDR3 is CASSVTGGNYGYTF. The CDR3 DNA is TGTGCCAGCAGTGTGACGGGAGGGAACTATGGCTACACCTTC. The V and J genes are TRBV6-1 and TRBJ1-2, with D uncertain. The CDR3 is 14 amino acids. Germline V gene lookup returns CDR1 MNHNS and CDR2 SASEGT. Between the trimmed V and J ends, which lost 4 bases and 2 bases, there was a span of 11 bases.

This sequence joins TRBV28 and TRBJ1-2; D gene unclear. The length of the CDR3 is 13 residues. The germline V gene encodes CDR1 MDHEN and CDR2 SYDVKM. Trimming removed 6 bases from V and 0 bases from J, with 8 bases in between. The CDR3 loop reads CASSPTPNYGYTF. For the CDR3, the DNA is TGTGCCAGCAGCCCCACCCCTAACTATGGCTACACCTTC.

The chain has TRBV6-5 and TRBJ2-7; D is possibly TRBD2 (6 bases). The CDR3 has 14 amino acids. Trimming stripped 2 bases from V and 1 base from J, with 9 bases between. In germline, CDR1 is MNHEY, CDR2 SVGAGI. The CDR3: CASSYATRSYEQYF. The CDR3 DNA reads TGTGCCAGCAGTTACGCGACTAGATCCTACGAGCAGTACTTC.

V and J are TRBV2 and TRBJ1-5; D uncertain. Germline-derived CDR1 and CDR2 are SNHLY and FYNNEI. The CDR3 loop spans 15 amino acids. V lost 3 bases to trimming and J lost 2 bases, with 11 bases between them. The CDR3 is CASSDEGTRNQPQHF. The CDR3 DNA sequence: TGTGCCAGCAGTGACGAGGGTACACGCAATCAGCCCCAGCATTTT.

The chain is built from TRBV28 and TRBJ2-4, with 9 bases that match TRBD1. The CDR3 is 16 amino acids. V dropped 4 bases and J dropped 8; count of bases not matched to a gene: 12. Germline V gene lookup returns CDR1 MDHEN and CDR2 SYDVKM. In nucleotides, the CDR3 is TGTGCCAGCAGTTCAACCGGGACAGGGCTGGGGTACATTCAGTACTTC. This gives the protein CASSSTGTGLGYIQYF.

This clone was detected only once. The chain links TRBV18 to TRBJ2-5, with 11 bases identical to TRBD2. V lost 3 bases and J lost 3; bases outside the gene matches: 6. The CDR3 length is 16 residues. Germline values: CDR1 KGHSH, CDR2 LQKENI. The chain's CDR3 is CASSPGLAANKETQYF. CDR3 nucleotide sequence: TGTGCCAGCTCACCGGGACTAGCGGCCAATAAAGAGACCCAGTACTTC.

This chain joins TRBV11-1 and TRBJ1-3; D remains unclear. Germline CDR1 reads SGHAT; CDR2 reads FQDESV (reference sequence). The CDR3 consists of 16 residues. V was clipped by 7 bases and J by 0 bases, with 16 bases between them. CDR3 sequence: CASTQSSRNSGNTIYF. The CDR3 DNA reads TGTGCCAGCACCCAATCCTCACGGAACTCTGGAAACACCATATATTTT. The variable domain in full, with the rest retrieved from reference TRBV11-1 and TRBJ1-3, is EAEVAQSPRYKITEKSQAVAFWCDPISGHATLYWYRQILGQGPELLVQFQDESVVDDSQLPKDRFSAERLKGVDSTLKIQPAELGDSAMYLCASTQSSRNSGNTIYFGEGSWLTVV.

The gene calls are TRBV2 and TRBJ1-2, with a possible D match to TRBD1 (5 bases). Germline CDR1 is SNHLY and CDR2 is FYNNEI. CDR3 length equals 13 residues. Trimming removed 6 bases at V and 5 bases at J, with 13 bases between. The CDR3 region is CASRGQADYGYTF. CDR3 DNA sequence: TGTGCCAGCAGGGGGCAGGCCGATTATGGCTACACCTTC.

The chain combines TRBV6-6 with TRBJ2-7; D may be TRBD1 (6 bases). CDR3 size: 15 residues. Germline lookup yields CDR1 MNHNY and CDR2 SVGAGI (reference sequence). V lost 2 bases and J lost 1, with 12 bases in between. DNA of the CDR3: TGTGCCAGCAGTTACATGGCCGGGACATCCTACGAGCAGTACTTC. It yields the protein CASSYMAGTSYEQYF.

The V gene is TRBV14, the J gene TRBJ1-3; D gene unclear. Germline loops: CDR1 SGHDN, CDR2 FVKESK. Trimming left V 0 bases short and J 3 bases short, with 12 bases between. The CDR3 runs 16 residues. The CDR3: CASSQELPKGGNTIYF. As DNA, the CDR3 is TGTGCCAGCAGCCAAGAATTGCCAAAGGGTGGAAACACCATATATTTT.

The CDR3 protein is CASGLGGSSYEQYF. The CDR3 DNA follows: TGTGCCAGCGGCCTGGGGGGAAGCTCCTACGAGCAGTACTTC. The chain uses TRBV6-1 and TRBJ2-7, with TRBD2 as a possible D gene (6 bases). The CDR3 is 14 residues long. The V end lost 8 bases, the J end lost 0 bases, and 14 bases lay between the germline ends. Germline V CDR1 and CDR2: MNHNS, SASEGT.

With regard to this clone: The same CDR3 can be traced to other DNA sequences in this sample. The chain combines TRBV20-1 with TRBJ1-2; D gene ambiguous. Trimming took 4 bases from V and 1 from J, leaving 4 bases between them. The germline V gene has CDR1 DFQATT and CDR2 SNEGSKA (reference sequence). The CDR3 loop spans 11 amino acids. The CDR3 nucleotides read TGCAGTGCTAACAGTAACTATGGCTACACCTTC. The encoded protein is CSANSNYGYTF.

The chain combines TRBV30 with TRBJ2-4; tentative D call: TRBD2 (5 bases). Germline values: CDR1 GTSNPN, CDR2 SVGIG (reference sequence). The CDR3 covers 15 residues. The V end was cut by 3 bases, the J end by 3 bases, with 15 bases between. CDR3 in DNA: TGTGCCTGGAGCTCGGGAACGCTGGTCAAAAACATTCAGTACTTC. This translates into CAWSSGTLVKNIQYF.

The V and J genes are TRBV28 and TRBJ2-7; TRBD2 might be the D (6 bases). Germline CDR1 MDHEN, CDR2 SYDVKM. Trimming took 8 bases from V and 6 from J, leaving 17 bases between them. The CDR3 runs to 13 residues. The DNA for the CDR3 is TGTGCCAGCTTCTGGGGGGAACGCGGCGAGCAGTACTTC. The encoded protein is CASFWGERGEQYF.